The T cell receptor (beta chain) under discussion was sequenced for a study of radiotherapy plus CTLA-4 blockade in lung cancer (dated by TCRdb to the late 2010s). As for the study more broadly: Objective responses occurred in around 19% of enrolled patients, and around 30% achieved disease control.

As concerns this clone: What antigen it recognizes has not been identified. Per-nucleotide qualities are absent, and no much larger clonotype sits a single base away.

The CDR3 holds 16 amino acids from the cysteine to the phenylalanine. Kept here is only the CDR3 DNA, which spans 48 bases and is read in frame from base 1. Trimming leaves V shorter by 4 bases and J shorter by 4 bases, with the junction holding 6 bases beyond the gene matches. CDR1 and CDR2, looked up from the germline V gene, are MNHEY and SVGAGI. General findings and caveats noted by the study authors: The strongest predictors of response were reported to be early dynamic shifts in blood T cell clones along with a rise in serum interferon-beta following radiation. After treatment with radiotherapy and ipilimumab, TCR clones that originated in tumors expanded in peripheral blood.

Library creation used the immunoSEQ multiplex PCR assay. TCRdb limited this immuneACCESS table to in-frame rearrangements with V and J called. A share of clones is missing; checked studies link under half to unresolved V genes, and the rest is unexplained. In all, the sample holds roughly 120,000 clones, and approximately 80% of those were seen once. About 5.2% of the sample lies in the top ten. Focal radiation therapy combined with CTLA-4 blockade (ipilimumab) was tested in patients with chemo-refractory metastatic non-small-cell lung cancer. This specimen was peripheral blood, taken from a patient treated with radiotherapy plus ipilimumab. This sequence originates from a human donor with non-small cell lung cancer who had a partial response to radiotherapy plus ipilimumab. The chain uses TRBV6-5 and TRBJ2-5; 13 central bases correspond to TRBD2. The CDR3 is CASSFPTSGGPETQYF. The DNA sequence is TGTGCCAGCAGTTTCCCGACTAGCGGGGGGCCAGAGACCCAGTACTTC.